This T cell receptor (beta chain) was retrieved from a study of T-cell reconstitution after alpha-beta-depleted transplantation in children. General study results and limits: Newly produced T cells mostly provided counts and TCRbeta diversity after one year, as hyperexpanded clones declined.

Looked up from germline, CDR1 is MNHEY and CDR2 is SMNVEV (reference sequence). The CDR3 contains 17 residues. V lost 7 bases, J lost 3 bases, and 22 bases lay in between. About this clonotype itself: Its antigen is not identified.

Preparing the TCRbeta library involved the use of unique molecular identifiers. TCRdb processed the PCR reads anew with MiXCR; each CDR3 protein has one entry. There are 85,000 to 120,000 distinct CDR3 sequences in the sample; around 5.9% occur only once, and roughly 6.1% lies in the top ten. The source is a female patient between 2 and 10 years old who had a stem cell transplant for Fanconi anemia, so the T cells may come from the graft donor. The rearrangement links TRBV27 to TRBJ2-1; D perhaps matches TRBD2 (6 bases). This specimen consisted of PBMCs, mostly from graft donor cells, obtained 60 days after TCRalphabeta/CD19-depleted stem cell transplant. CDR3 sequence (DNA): TGTGCCAGCACCCCACGCCCGGGAGCCTCCTACTACAATGAGCAGTTCTTC. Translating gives CASTPRPGASYYNEQFF.